A selection of T cell receptor beta chains follows, all from one sample in a study of post-analysis software for immune sequencing data. From the PCR reads, TCRdb called clonotypes with MiXCR, one entry per CDR3 protein. The sample contains fewer than 850,000 distinct CDR3 sequences, 25% to 30% of which appear only once. The sample was blood. The receptors originated from a girl between 10 and 17 years old with multiple sclerosis. CDR3s leave out the opening cysteine and the closing phenylalanine or tryptophan. The order of the fields is J gene, V gene, CDR3 protein.

j_gene: TRBJ1-2; v_gene: TRBV27; CDR3aa: ASSTLPQGVNGYT
j_gene: TRBJ2-5; v_gene: TRBV3-1; CDR3aa: ASSQVTDLETQY
j_gene: TRBJ2-5; v_gene: TRBV7-9; CDR3aa: ASSLGQALVQY
j_gene: TRBJ2-5; v_gene: TRBV20-1; CDR3aa: SASDTGRGRQETQY
j_gene: TRBJ2-5; v_gene: TRBV7-2; CDR3aa: ASSFRDSQETQY
j_gene: TRBJ2-5; v_gene: TRBV7-2; CDR3aa: ASSLELLETQY
j_gene: TRBJ1-6; v_gene: TRBV20-1; CDR3aa: SASQDRLNDSPLH
j_gene: TRBJ2-5; v_gene: TRBV10-3; CDR3aa: AIREGGAEETQY
j_gene: TRBJ2-3; v_gene: TRBV5-6; CDR3aa: ASSLTGGESADTQY
j_gene: TRBJ2-5; v_gene: TRBV2; CDR3aa: ASTPAGSGWETQY
j_gene: TRBJ2-1; v_gene: TRBV24-1; CDR3aa: ATSDPRWVAGGYNEQF